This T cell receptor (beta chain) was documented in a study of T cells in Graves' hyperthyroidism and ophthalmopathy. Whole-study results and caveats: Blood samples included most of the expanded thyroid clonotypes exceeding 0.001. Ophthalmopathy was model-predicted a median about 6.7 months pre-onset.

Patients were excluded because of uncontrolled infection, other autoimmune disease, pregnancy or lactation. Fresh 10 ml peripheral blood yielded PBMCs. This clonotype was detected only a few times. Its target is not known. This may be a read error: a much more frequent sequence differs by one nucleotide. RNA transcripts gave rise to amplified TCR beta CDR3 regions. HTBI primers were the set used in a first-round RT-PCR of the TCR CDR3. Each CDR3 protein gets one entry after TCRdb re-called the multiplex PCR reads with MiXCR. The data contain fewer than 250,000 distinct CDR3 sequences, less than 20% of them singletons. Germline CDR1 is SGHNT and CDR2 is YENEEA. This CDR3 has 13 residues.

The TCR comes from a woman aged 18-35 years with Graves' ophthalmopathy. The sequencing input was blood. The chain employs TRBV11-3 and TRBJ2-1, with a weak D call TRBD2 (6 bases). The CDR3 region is CAGSLTSYGEQFF. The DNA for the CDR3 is TGTGCCGGCAGTCTCACTAGCTATGGTGAGCAGTTCTTC.